The 24 T cell receptor beta chains below all came from one sample that was sequenced in a study of OX40 agonist ivuxolimab in advanced cancers. Method: immunoSEQ multiplex PCR; TCRdb's copy keeps in-frame clones and lacks some. The sample includes roughly 77,000 clones, 80% to 95% of them seen just once. Sequencing used CD4+ or CD8+ T cells sorted from blood, obtained in a trial of the OX40 agonist ivuxolimab. All receptors come from an adult with an advanced solid tumor such as melanoma, head and neck, liver or kidney cancer.

CDR3 in amino acids: CASSLVGGRGTNEQFF. Written as DNA, the CDR3 is TGTGCCAGCAGCTTAGTTGGCGGGAGAGGGACGAATGAGCAGTTCTTC. The chain is built from TRBV11-3 and TRBJ2-1; TRBD2 aligns across 7 bases. Germline-derived CDR1 and CDR2 are SGHNT and YENEEA. This CDR3 contains 16 residues. V lost 1 base and J lost 7; bases outside the gene matches: 10.

As DNA, the CDR3 is TGTGCCAGCAGCTCCCCGTACCAAGAGACCCAGTACTTC. Amino acid sequence: CASSSPYQETQYF. The gene calls are TRBV5-4 and TRBJ2-5; D not resolved. Trimming left V 3 bases short and J 0 bases short, with 6 bases between. From germline, CDR1 is SGHNT and CDR2 YYREEE (reference sequence). The CDR3 is made up of 13 amino acids.

J is TRBJ2-7 and V is TRBV14; 8 bases align to TRBD1. The J segment lost 5 bases and the V segment lost 4 bases, leaving 7 bases of the junction unmatched. The CDR3 totals 14 residues. The germline gives CDR1 SGHDN, CDR2 FVKESK. The CDR3 bases are TGTGCCAGCAGCCCTCGTCGACAGGGGAACGAGCAGTACTTC. This sequence encodes CASSPRRQGNEQYF.

This chain joins TRBV5-1 and TRBJ2-5, with D maybe TRBD2 (5 bases). Per the germline V gene, CDR1 is SGHRS and CDR2 is YFSETQ. The V end was cut by 2 bases, the J end by 5 bases, with 10 bases between. CDR3 length: 13 residues. In DNA form, the CDR3 reads TGCGCCAGCAGCTTCCCTAGCTCGGAGACCCAGTACTTC. It codes for CASSFPSSETQYF.

On this clone: The DNA is left out, because the CDR3 cannot be placed on it with certainty; the CDR3 is given as TCRdb lists it. This chain links TRBV21-1 with TRBJ2-7; TRBD1 is the table's D call, not checked against the DNA. TRBV21-1 is an annotated pseudogene. Ends included, the CDR3 has 16 residues. The CDR3 spells CASSKSFGTGNYEQYF.

This clone appeared a few times. The chain couples TRBV7-2 to TRBJ2-7; 14 nucleotides align to TRBD2. The J segment lost 7 bases and the V segment lost 4 bases, leaving 3 bases of the junction unmatched. Germline CDR1 is SGHTA and CDR2 is FQGNSA. The CDR3 length is 14 residues. Here the CDR3 reads CASSSGLAGGEQYF. The CDR3 DNA follows: TGTGCCAGCAGCTCTGGACTAGCGGGAGGAGAGCAGTACTTC.

The CDR3 DNA follows: TGTGCCAGCTCACCTAACGAGTACGAGCAGTACTTC. This gives the protein CASSPNEYEQYF. The chain is built from TRBV18 and TRBJ2-5; D is undetermined. The DNA end lines up better with TRBJ2-7; the J call may be wrong. The CDR3 totals 12 residues. Germline V CDR1 and CDR2: KGHSH, LQKENI.

The CDR3 DNA follows: TGCACCAGCAGTGAGAGCGTGCGAAAGACCTATGGCTACACCTTC. Translation: CTSSESVRKTYGYTF. The chain uses TRBV1 and TRBJ1-2. TRBV1 is recorded as a pseudogene. The CDR3 has 15 residues.

The chain couples TRBV6-6 to TRBJ2-2, with D uncertain. The CDR3 extends over 12 amino acids. The V end lost 4 bases, the J end lost 7 bases, and 7 bases lay between the germline ends. Germline V gene lookup returns CDR1 MNHNY and CDR2 SVGAGI (reference sequence). CDR3 in DNA: TGTGCCAGCAGTTTAGTCCGCGGGGAGCTGTTTTTT. It encodes CASSLVRGELFF.

This clone was counted a single time. The chain links TRBV7-3 to TRBJ2-2; 8 nucleotides agree with TRBD2. The germline V gene has CDR1 SGHTA and CDR2 FQGTGA. This CDR3 spans 17 amino acids. V gave up 5 bases and J gave up 5 bases; unmatched junction bases: 13. CDR3 coding DNA: TGTGCCAGCAGCCCACACCCGGGAGGGAGAGGTACCGGGGAGCTGTTTTTT. The encoded protein is CASSPHPGGRGTGELFF.

The rearrangement uses TRBV30 and TRBJ1-1; unclear D gene. The CDR3 sequence is 12 residues long. Trimming shortened V by 1 base and J by 10 bases, and 13 bases separated the two germline ends. CDR1 and CDR2 (germline): GTSNPN, SVGIG (reference sequence). This CDR3 reads CAWSDAFNLAFF. The CDR3 DNA follows: TGTGCCTGGAGTGATGCATTCAATTTAGCTTTCTTT. The full variable domain, completed using reference TRBV30 and TRBJ1-1, is SQTIHQWPATLVQPVGSPLSLECTVEGTSNPNLYWYRQAAGRGLQLLFYSVGIGQISSEVPQNLSASRPQDRQFILSSKKLLLSDSGFYLCAWSDAFNLAFFGQGTRLTVV.

This chain connects TRBV27 to TRBJ2-3; D remains ambiguous. This CDR3 contains 15 residues. The germline V gene encodes CDR1 MNHEY and CDR2 SMNVEV (reference sequence). Trimming took 2 bases from V and 6 from J, leaving 15 bases between them. CDR3 sequence (DNA): TGTGCCAGCAGTTTAGAAAAAGGGCCACCGGATACGCAGTATTTT. Residues: CASSLEKGPPDTQYF.

The V and J genes are TRBV30 and TRBJ2-5, with D possibly being TRBD2 (5 bases). Germline CDR1 GTSNPN, CDR2 SVGIG (reference sequence). V was shortened by 8 bases and J by 5 bases, with 24 bases between the two germline ends. The CDR3 contains 15 residues. The DNA for the CDR3 is TGTGCCACTAGAGTCCCGGGCCCTAGCCGGGAGACCCAGTACTTC. This gives the protein CATRVPGPSRETQYF.

J is TRBJ2-7 and V is TRBV11-2; D might be TRBD1 or TRBD2, each matching 5 bases. The germline V and J ends were trimmed by 5 bases and 6 bases, with 17 bases remaining between them. This CDR3 has 14 residues. Germline V gene sequence: CDR1 SGHAT, CDR2 FQNNGV. The CDR3 nucleotides read TGTGCCAGCAGCCGATGGGACCCAGGGTCCGAGCAGTACTTC. Translating it yields CASSRWDPGSEQYF.

The CDR3 DNA reads TGTGCCAGCAGCACCCCTGTGGGTGTCGGAGAGACCCAGTACTTC. Translated, it gives CASSTPVGVGETQYF. J is TRBJ2-5 and V is TRBV28; no clear D gene. The CDR3 has 15 residues. Germline CDR1 is MDHEN and CDR2 is SYDVKM. The V end was cut by 6 bases, the J end by 4 bases, with 18 bases between.

This chain uses TRBV2 with TRBJ2-1, with 13 bases lining up with TRBD2. V dropped 7 bases and J dropped 3; count of bases not matched to a gene: 6. The CDR3 contains 16 residues. Germline CDR1 reads SNHLY; CDR2 reads FYNNEI. The CDR3 sequence: CASTRLAGGNYNEQFF. The CDR3 nucleotides read TGTGCCAGCACTAGACTAGCGGGAGGCAACTACAATGAGCAGTTCTTC.

V and J are TRBV11-2 and TRBJ2-3, with TRBD2 as a possible D gene (6 bases). CDR3 size: 14 residues. Looked up from germline, CDR1 is SGHAT and CDR2 is FQNNGV. Trimming left V 3 bases short and J 2 bases short, with 9 bases between. The CDR3 region is CASSLGLPTDTQYF. CDR3 bases: TGTGCCAGCAGCTTGGGACTTCCCACAGATACGCAGTATTTT.

In this sample, this clone turned up once. V usage is TRBV19 and J usage is TRBJ1-5; D uncertain. There are 13 residues in the CDR3. From germline, CDR1 is LNHDA and CDR2 SQIVND (reference sequence). Trimming stripped 4 bases from V and 3 bases from J, with 7 bases between. The CDR3 nucleotides read TGTGCCAGTAGTAAGACATACAATCAGCCCCAGCATTTT. The encoded protein is CASSKTYNQPQHF. Supplemented by reference TRBV19 and TRBJ1-5, the full variable domain reads DGGITQSPKYLFRKEGQNVTLSCEQNLNHDAMYWYRQDPGQGLRLIYYSQIVNDFQKGDIAEGYSVSREKKESFPLTVTSAQKNPTAFYLCASSKTYNQPQHFGDGTRLSIL.

The chain links TRBV7-9 to TRBJ2-5, with D possibly matching TRBD2 (5 bases). Trimming stripped 5 bases from V and 2 bases from J, with 9 bases between. This CDR3 contains 13 residues. The germline V gene encodes CDR1 SEHNR and CDR2 FQNEAQ (reference sequence). The CDR3 reads CASSPDFQETQYF. CDR3 DNA: TGTGCCAGCAGCCCGGACTTTCAAGAGACCCAGTACTTC.

This chain links TRBV7-3 with TRBJ2-6, with D possibly TRBD1 on 5 matching bases. Germline CDR1 is SGHTA and CDR2 is FQGTGA. Trimming took off 1 base at V and 0 bases at J, with 10 bases between the two ends. The CDR3 sequence is 17 residues long. CDR3 sequence (DNA): TGTGCCAGCAGCTTAAGGACATTTGGCTCTGGGGCCAACGTCCTGACTTTC. Its protein product is CASSLRTFGSGANVLTF.

The gene calls are TRBV6-5 and TRBJ1-1, with D maybe TRBD1 (5 bases). Trimming pared 7 bases from V and 3 bases from J, leaving 15 bases between. Germline lookup yields CDR1 MNHEY and CDR2 SVGAGI. CDR3 length: 14 residues. CDR3 DNA sequence: TGTGCCAGCACCTACCTGCAGGGACACACTGAAGCTTTCTTT. Amino acids: CASTYLQGHTEAFF.

This chain joins TRBV2 and TRBJ1-5, with a weak D call TRBD1 (6 bases). Trimming left V 10 bases short and J 5 bases short, with 15 bases between. This CDR3 has 13 amino acids. Germline V gene sequence: CDR1 SNHLY, CDR2 FYNNEI. In DNA, the CDR3 is TGTGCCACCGGCATACAGGGCTATCAGCCCCAGCATTTT. It is translated as CATGIQGYQPQHF.

This chain joins TRBV29-1 and TRBJ1-2; tentatively, D is TRBD1 (5 bases). CDR1 is SQVTM, CDR2 ANQGSEA, per germline. The CDR3 has 11 residues. The V end lost 3 bases, the J end lost 6 bases, and 8 bases lay between the germline ends. The CDR3 is CSVDAGHGYTF. DNA for the CDR3: TGCAGCGTTGACGCGGGGCATGGCTACACCTTC.

The chain is built from TRBV28 and TRBJ1-5; 7 nucleotides align to TRBD1. Germline V lookup: CDR1 MDHEN, CDR2 SYDVKM. CDR3 length: 19 residues. V dropped 6 bases and J dropped 2; count of bases not matched to a gene: 19. Here the CDR3 DNA reads TGTGCCAGCAGACAATTAATCCACAGGGGAGGGAAGGGCAATCAGCCCCAGCATTTT. This codes for CASRQLIHRGGKGNQPQHF. Filled out from reference TRBV28 and TRBJ1-5, the complete variable domain reads DVKVTQSSRYLVKRTGEKVFLECVQDMDHENMFWYRQDPGLGLRLIYFSYDVKMKEKGDIPEGYSVSREKKERFSLILESASTNQTSMYLCASRQLIHRGGKGNQPQHFGDGTRLSIL.